This T cell receptor (beta chain) was recovered during a study of control samples from healthy donors and cancer patients. TCRdb's copy holds only in-frame clones and misses some; the assay was immunoSEQ multiplex PCR. Of fewer than 70,000 clones listed, more than 75% were seen once; the top ten hold 2.9%. V trimming: 5 bases; J trimming: 7 bases; junction bases outside the gene matches: 12. The CDR3 is 16 amino acids. The V gene's germline CDR1 is LGHDT and CDR2 YNNKEL (reference sequence). This chain connects TRBV3-1 (or the pseudogene TRBV3-2) to TRBJ2-1; 9 nucleotides align to TRBD2. This TCR came from a woman aged 45-65 years with lung cancer. Material: PBMCs. CDR3 bases: TGTGCCAGCAGCGATAGCGGGGGTCCTCTTTGGAATGAGCAGTTCTTC. This encodes CASSDSGGPLWNEQFF.